Presented here are 3 T cell receptor beta chains from one specimen sequenced in a study of T cell responses to AZD1222 COVID-19 vaccine. Assay: immunoSEQ multiplex PCR; the TCRdb copy retains only in-frame clones and omits some. The data contain over 110,000 clones, about 90% of them singletons. Source: peripheral blood, taken 28 days after the second AZD1222 dose. Receptor source: an adult who received the AZD1222 COVID-19 vaccine.

V is TRBV14 and J is TRBJ2-3; 7 nucleotides align to TRBD1. The CDR3 length is 16 residues. Germline V gene sequence: CDR1 SGHDN, CDR2 FVKESK. J lost 2 bases, V lost 3 bases, and 8 bases had no gene match. CDR3 DNA: TGTGCCAGCAGCCACATATCGACAGGGCTCACAGATACGCAGTATTTT. Its protein is CASSHISTGLTDTQYF. Drawing the rest from reference TRBV14 and TRBJ2-3, the complete variable domain is EAGVTQFPSHSVIEKGQTVTLRCDPISGHDNLYWYRRVMGKEIKFLLHFVKESKQDESGMPNNRFLAERTGGTYSTLKVQPAELEDSGVYFCASSHISTGLTDTQYFGPGTRLTVL.

The chain uses TRBV5-6 and TRBJ2-5; the D gene is possibly TRBD1 (6 bases). The CDR3 has 16 residues. Germline assignment: CDR1 SGHDT and CDR2 YYEEEE. The germline V and J ends were trimmed by 2 bases and 4 bases, with 18 bases remaining between them. CDR3 region: CASSFGDKGFRETQYF. CDR3 coding DNA: TGTGCCAGCAGCTTTGGGGACAAGGGTTTCCGAGAGACCCAGTACTTC.

This chain connects TRBV5-6 to TRBJ2-3, with D uncertain. Looked up from germline, CDR1 is SGHDT and CDR2 is YYEEEE. The CDR3 extends over 15 amino acids. Trimming left V 3 bases short and J 2 bases short, with 13 bases between. This CDR3 is CASSSVIWDTDTQYF. DNA for the CDR3: TGTGCCAGCAGCTCGGTGATTTGGGACACAGATACGCAGTATTTT.